What follows describes a single TCR beta chain. This record belongs to a study of blood T cell repertoires in COVID-19. At the level of the study: From T cells, B-cell-depleted T cells, or PBMCs came the material, which was cDNA or gDNA.

Recruits, aged roughly 18 to 95 years, lived in some 25 US areas. Produced via immunoSEQ multiplex PCR; TCRdb's table is partial and in-frame only. The sample yields 450,000 or so clones, 90% seen once. This TCR came from a man between 18 and 35 years old who had recovered from COVID-19. Sequences were obtained from PBMCs or T cells enriched from blood (not recorded which).

The CDR3: CASSRETQYF. The DNA for the CDR3 is TGTGCCAGCAGTCGAGAGACCCAGTACTTC. J is TRBJ2-5 and V is TRBV6-2 or TRBV6-3; D is ambiguous. The V gene lost 5 bases and the J gene lost 4 bases, with 2 bases spanning the gap. The CDR3 contains 10 residues. The germline V gene has CDR1 MNHEY and CDR2 SVGEGT.